These T cell receptor beta chains were read from a single sample in a study of blood T cell repertoires in COVID-19. Using immunoSEQ multiplex PCR, the repertoire was profiled, and TCRdb retains in-frame clones only, with some absent. The profile shows about 220,000 clones, about 87% of them singletons. The sequencing input was PBMCs or T cells enriched from blood (not recorded which). These receptors came from a woman aged 30 to 39 who had recovered from COVID-19. CDR3s include the opening cysteine and the closing phenylalanine or tryptophan. The D gene is left open where the match is weak. Not every row has a clone size; where given, it reads once, few, many or a size class.

TRBD1,TRBJ1-1,.,TRBV6-4,TGTGCCAGCAGTGCACAGGGGGCCACTGAAGCTTTCTTT,CASSAQGATEAFF
.,TRBJ1-3,.,TRBV28,TGTGCCAGCAGTTTCCCTAGGAACACCATATATTTT,CASSFPRNTIYF
.,TRBJ2-7,.,TRBV13,TGTGCCAGCAGCTTAGGCACTGGGGGCGGTTACGAGCAGTACTTC,CASSLGTGGGYEQYF
TRBD2,TRBJ2-1,.,TRBV7-2,TGTGCCAGCAGCTTAGGCCCCACAATGCGGGGGGGCCTCAATGAGCAGTTCTTC,CASSLGPTMRGGLNEQFF
TRBD1,TRBJ1-2,.,TRBV7-9,TGTGCCAGCAGCTTAGGGAGACAGGGGCTTGGTGGCTACACCTTC,CASSLGRQGLGGYTF
.,TRBJ2-1,.,TRBV10-1,TGCGCCAGCAGTGGCCCTAGACAGTTCTCCTACAATGAGCAGTTCTTC,CASSGPRQFSYNEQFF
.,TRBJ1-2,.,TRBV11-2,TGTGCCAGCAGCTTAGCGGGAGATGGCTACACCTTC,CASSLAGDGYTF
.,TRBJ2-2,.,TRBV14,TGTGCCAGCAGCCAATACCCCCTCGGCGGGGAGCTGTTTTTT,CASSQYPLGGELFF
.,TRBJ1-3,.,TRBV7-9,TGTGCCAGCAGTCCCGTAAACTCTGGAAACACCATATATTTT,CASSPVNSGNTIYF
TRBD2,TRBJ2-3,once,TRBV4-3,TGCGCCAGCAGCCAAGATCCACGGGGACTAGCGGGGCCCACTACGCAGTATTTT,CASSQDPRGLAGPTTQYF
.,TRBJ2-1,.,TRBV3-1/TRBV3-2,TGTGCCAGCAGCCAACTTAGGGACTCCCCTGGTCTGTTCAATGTGCAGTTCTTC,CASSQLRDSPGLFNVQFF
.,TRBJ2-3,.,TRBV5-4,TGTGCCAGCAGCTTGGTTCTACCCTCAGGGGCAGATACGCAGTATTTT,CASSLVLPSGADTQYF
.,TRBJ1-4,.,TRBV2,TGTGCCAGCTGTTCCGGGACAAGACATGAAAAACTGTTTTTT,CASCSGTRHEKLFF
TRBD1,TRBJ1-1,.,TRBV19,TGTGCCAGTATTATGCAGGGGGTAGGTGTTTCTGAAGCTTTCTTT,CASIMQGVGVSEAFF
.,TRBJ1-3,.,TRBV7-8,TGTGCCAGCAGCTTAGCGAATACGTTCATCGGTAACACCATATATTTT,CASSLANTFIGNTIYF